This T cell receptor beta chain originates from a study of TIL therapy for anti-PD-1-resistant metastatic lung cancer. The libraries were made with immunoSEQ v3. Data came from immunoSEQ multiplex PCR; TCRdb stores just in-frame clones and leaves some out. The sample yields about 36,000 clones, about 73% seen once. Time point denoted: pre-treatment sample, taken before nivolumab and TIL therapy. The CDR3 consists of 15 residues. Germline loops: CDR1 MNHEY, CDR2 SVGAGI. With V trimmed by 4 bases and J by 7 bases, 7 bases remained unmatched. Sequences were derived from blood, sampled at baseline. The clonotype originates from a person aged 25 to 79 with non-small cell lung cancer. The rearrangement links TRBV6-5 to TRBJ2-2; TRBD1 agrees at 9 bases. The CDR3 coding sequence is TGTGCCAGCAGTTCGACTGGGACAGGGAGCGGGGAGCTGTTTTTT. Translating gives CASSSTGTGSGELFF.